The TCR beta chain described here comes from a study of PD-1 blockade in mismatch repair-deficient tumors. Across the whole study: Patients had around 12 mismatch repair-deficient cancer types, all previously treated and progressing. Study-level points and caveats: Tumor-resident clones, often absent from pretreatment blood, expanded after pembrolizumab and then contracted.

Three pembrolizumab responders had their TCRs sequenced. The ends were cut back, 3 bases at V and 1 base at J, with 11 bases in the middle. The CDR3 totals 15 residues. Germline V gene sequence: CDR1 MGHDK, CDR2 SYGVNS. TCRdb's copy holds only in-frame clones and misses some; the assay was immunoSEQ multiplex PCR. The sample contains 100,000 to 150,000 clones, 86% of which appear only once. For this clone: The antigen is undetermined.

The TCR originated in an adult with mismatch repair-deficient cancer. This chain links TRBV25-1 with TRBJ2-3, with D possibly matching TRBD2 (6 bases). Sequencing used peripheral blood, obtained 44 weeks after starting pembrolizumab. The CDR3 bases are TGTGCCAGCAGTGATGGCGGGGCACGCACAGATACGCAGTATTTT. It specifies CASSDGGARTDTQYF.